This T cell receptor beta chain came from a study of T cell clonality in common variable immunodeficiency (dated by TCRdb to between 2015 and 2016). On the study overall, not on this receptor specifically: Patient heterogeneity within the CVID cohort put limits on correlating repertoire features with clinical complications. TCRbeta clonality was higher in CVID subjects than in healthy controls (t-test p = 0.018), and the increase was most characteristic of about a third of subjects. It was noted by the authors that sequencing of the repertoires of T cell subpopulations would be needed to clarify the cause of the increased clonality in CVID. CVID TCRbeta sequences were reported to have fewer deletions and N-nucleotide insertions and to lack highly modified clones with 13 or more V deletions. CVID subjects shared fewer TCRbeta clones with each other than healthy controls did (p < 0.0001). Even though DNA input was the same, control samples had an average of around 78,000 unique sequences each, compared with roughly 34,000 in CVID samples.

Looking up the germline V gene yields CDR1 MDHEN and CDR2 SYDVKM. Including the terminal cysteine and phenylalanine, the CDR3 comprises 16 residues. The DNA covers only part of the CDR3, 39 bases in frame from base 1. Many counts were recorded for this clone. This receptor's antigen is unknown. The read ends 3 residues shy of where the CDR3 ends; the end is completed using the germline J gene. Equivalent amounts of genomic DNA from CVID and control samples were used as sequencing input. For every sample, a 60 bp segment covering the rearranged TCRbeta CDR3 region was amplified and then sequenced. The immunoSEQ assay, a bias-corrected multiplex PCR combined with high-throughput sequencing, was used for TCRbeta amplification. On the study's bioinformatics: Every unique nucleotide sequence counted as a clone and was annotated with V, D and J genes, copy number and frequency. Sequences were labeled productive if in frame, and non-productive if out of frame or containing stop codons. As previously described, Shannon's entropy was used to calculate clonality. The predicted amino acid sequences of productive clones were used to derive the mean CDR3 Kyte-Doolittle hydropathy. The R hclust function was used to hierarchically cluster scaled V gene usage with Manhattan distance and complete linkage. To assess clone sharing by CDR3 amino acid sequence, 12 repertoires per group were resampled over 100 rounds. Repertoires were searched for 70 published EBV-specific and some 240 published CMV-specific TCRbeta sequences. A couple of CVID samples yielding fewer than 10,000 sequences were excluded from analysis, leaving approximately 40 CVID repertoires. In its TCRdb copy, this immuneACCESS table keeps in-frame sequences only and misses some clones. Where compared with another copy, unresolved V genes explain less than half of these, and the others have no known cause. Clone size and V and J calls were adopted from that table, with D and trimming inferred from the DNA. The data for this sample show around 60,000 clones, each detected more than once. Of the sample, 1.7% is held by the ten largest clones.

Predominantly Caucasian heritage was noted among both the CVID patients and the healthy controls. Heparinized peripheral whole blood samples of about 5 to 9 ml were collected from each donor. TCRbeta CDR3 repertoires were sequenced from genomic DNA of adults with common variable immune deficiency (CVID) and healthy adult controls. The control group comprised roughly 22 healthy adult volunteers, about twelve female and around ten male, aged roughly 23 to 70 years with a mean age of around 37. Diluted blood was density-centrifuged over Hypaque 1077 or Ficoll-Paque to isolate peripheral blood mononuclear cells. Genomic DNA was obtained from unsorted mononuclear cells through either Qiagen column purification or a centrifugation-based method.

The rearrangement joined TRBV28 to TRBJ1-2; the D gene is perhaps TRBD1, from 5 matching bases. The sequencing sample was made of peripheral blood mononuclear cells. The TCR comes from a person between 18 and 75 years old in good health. The sequenced part of the CDR3 DNA is TGTGCCAGCAGTTGGGGGGGGTTGGAGGGGATGTGGGGC. This encodes CASSWGGLEGMWG. The full CDR3 sequence reads CASSWGGLEGMWGYTF.